A selection of T cell receptor beta chains follows, all from one sample in a study of technical replicates of blood from a handful of donors. TCRdb keeps only in-frame clones here, not all; method: immunoSEQ multiplex PCR. The table includes fewer than 100,000 clones, approximately 96% detected once. The sample taken for sequencing was T cells isolated from PBMCs. Receptors were obtained from a human donor in good health. Each CDR3 is given with its conserved first and last residue. Fields, in order: D gene, clone size, J gene, V gene, CDR3 protein, CDR3 DNA. D genes are given only for firm matches. The listing skips clone size in some rows; elsewhere it reads once, few, many or a size class.

d_gene: .
abundance: .
j_gene: TRBJ2-1
v_gene: TRBV13
CDR3aa: CASTFWTGGEQFF
CDR3nt: TGTGCCAGCACCTTCTGGACGGGCGGGGAGCAGTTCTTC

d_gene: .
abundance: .
j_gene: TRBJ1-6
v_gene: TRBV6-1
CDR3aa: CASTWGENSALHF
CDR3nt: TGTGCCAGCACCTGGGGAGAGAATTCGGCCCTCCACTTT

d_gene: TRBD1
abundance: .
j_gene: TRBJ1-2
v_gene: TRBV28
CDR3aa: CASQDRAREWHYGYTF
CDR3nt: TGTGCCAGCCAGGACAGGGCTCGCGAGTGGCACTATGGCTACACCTTC

d_gene: .
abundance: .
j_gene: TRBJ2-1
v_gene: TRBV30
CDR3aa: CAWSNGGPGDEQFF
CDR3nt: TGTGCCTGGAGTAATGGGGGACCGGGGGATGAGCAGTTCTTC

d_gene: .
abundance: .
j_gene: TRBJ1-1
v_gene: TRBV19
CDR3aa: CASSTSLGRGNTEAFF
CDR3nt: TGTGCCAGTAGTACGTCCTTGGGCAGGGGAAACACTGAAGCTTTCTTT

d_gene: TRBD1
abundance: .
j_gene: TRBJ2-1
v_gene: TRBV19
CDR3aa: CASSISGDRRDEQFF
CDR3nt: TGTGCCAGTAGTATTTCAGGGGACAGGCGCGATGAGCAGTTCTTC

d_gene: .
abundance: .
j_gene: TRBJ2-3
v_gene: TRBV7-8
CDR3aa: CASSQQADTQYF
CDR3nt: TGTGCCAGCAGCCAACAGGCAGATACGCAGTATTTT

d_gene: .
abundance: .
j_gene: TRBJ1-5
v_gene: TRBV27
CDR3aa: CASSFLGGSGQPQHF
CDR3nt: TGTGCCAGCAGTTTTCTGGGGGGGTCGGGTCAGCCCCAGCATTTT

d_gene: .
abundance: .
j_gene: TRBJ1-2
v_gene: TRBV6-5
CDR3aa: CASRQGSYGYTF
CDR3nt: TGTGCCAGCAGACAGGGATCCTATGGCTACACCTTC

d_gene: TRBD1
abundance: .
j_gene: TRBJ1-4
v_gene: TRBV28
CDR3aa: CASSHGTGAEKLFF
CDR3nt: TGTGCCAGCAGTCATGGGACAGGGGCTGAAAAACTGTTTTTT

d_gene: .
abundance: .
j_gene: TRBJ2-6
v_gene: TRBV19
CDR3aa: CASHRGGGGANVLTF
CDR3nt: TGTGCCAGCCACAGGGGGGGCGGTGGGGCCAACGTCCTGACTTTC

d_gene: .
abundance: .
j_gene: TRBJ1-1
v_gene: TRBV9
CDR3aa: CASSLTGRVTEAFF
CDR3nt: TGTGCCAGCAGCCTAACGGGGAGGGTCACTGAAGCTTTCTTT

d_gene: TRBD1
abundance: .
j_gene: TRBJ1-2
v_gene: TRBV11-3
CDR3aa: CASSLRDRNYGYTF
CDR3nt: TGTGCCAGCAGCTTAAGGGACAGGAACTATGGCTACACCTTC

d_gene: TRBD2
abundance: .
j_gene: TRBJ2-5
v_gene: TRBV27
CDR3aa: CASSLWGRVGGGQETQYF
CDR3nt: TGTGCCAGCAGTTTATGGGGGAGAGTGGGCGGGGGGCAAGAGACCCAGTACTTC

d_gene: .
abundance: .
j_gene: TRBJ2-7
v_gene: TRBV5-1
CDR3aa: CASSPTLAGPLYEQYF
CDR3nt: TGCGCCAGCAGCCCCACGTTGGCGGGACCCCTCTACGAGCAGTACTTC

d_gene: .
abundance: once
j_gene: TRBJ2-3
v_gene: TRBV27
CDR3aa: CASRGLGLTDTQYF
CDR3nt: TGTGCCAGCAGGGGGCTTGGGCTTACAGATACGCAGTATTTT

d_gene: .
abundance: .
j_gene: TRBJ1-1
v_gene: TRBV7-8
CDR3aa: CASSFTGVEAFF
CDR3nt: TGTGCCAGCAGCTTTACCGGGGTTGAAGCTTTCTTT

d_gene: .
abundance: .
j_gene: TRBJ2-3
v_gene: TRBV7-6
CDR3aa: CASSLVMAGTDTQYF
CDR3nt: TGTGCCAGCAGCTTAGTGATGGCAGGCACAGATACGCAGTATTTT

d_gene: TRBD1
abundance: .
j_gene: TRBJ2-1
v_gene: TRBV10-1
CDR3aa: CASKSTGDNEQFF
CDR3nt: TGCGCCAGCAAGTCGACAGGGGACAATGAGCAGTTCTTC

d_gene: .
abundance: .
j_gene: TRBJ1-2
v_gene: TRBV11-3
CDR3aa: CASSLSGTSSNGYTF
CDR3nt: TGTGCCAGCAGCTTATCAGGCACCTCCTCCAATGGCTACACCTTC

d_gene: TRBD1
abundance: few
j_gene: TRBJ1-1
v_gene: TRBV5-1
CDR3aa: CASSSGQEPNTEAFF
CDR3nt: TGCGCCAGCAGCTCCGGACAGGAACCGAACACTGAAGCTTTCTTT

d_gene: TRBD2
abundance: .
j_gene: TRBJ2-1
v_gene: TRBV19
CDR3aa: CASSTNPGLAINNEQFF
CDR3nt: TGTGCCAGTAGTACAAATCCGGGACTAGCGATAAACAATGAGCAGTTCTTC

d_gene: .
abundance: .
j_gene: TRBJ2-7
v_gene: TRBV5-1
CDR3aa: CASSLPGLNHEQYF
CDR3nt: TGCGCCAGCAGCTTACCTGGACTAAACCACGAGCAGTACTTC

d_gene: .
abundance: once
j_gene: TRBJ1-5
v_gene: TRBV7-2
CDR3aa: CASSQMGGAWGPQHF
CDR3nt: TGTGCCAGCAGCCAAATGGGGGGGGCCTGGGGGCCCCAGCATTTT

d_gene: .
abundance: .
j_gene: TRBJ2-1
v_gene: TRBV21-1
CDR3aa: CASSSLGDSFEQFF
CDR3nt: TGTGCCAGCAGCAGCCTAGGGGACAGTTTTGAGCAGTTCTTC

d_gene: TRBD1
abundance: .
j_gene: TRBJ2-3
v_gene: TRBV11-3
CDR3aa: CASSPYAPGGTGTDTQYF
CDR3nt: TGTGCCAGCAGCCCCTACGCGCCAGGGGGAACGGGTACAGATACGCAGTATTTT

d_gene: .
abundance: once
j_gene: TRBJ2-7
v_gene: TRBV30
CDR3aa: CAWSLILQVEVYEQYF
CDR3nt: TGTGCCTGGAGTCTAATATTACAGGTAGAAGTCTACGAGCAGTACTTC

d_gene: .
abundance: .
j_gene: TRBJ1-5
v_gene: TRBV20-1
CDR3aa: CSASPKHF
CDR3nt: TGCAGTGCTAGCCCAAAGCATTTT

d_gene: TRBD2
abundance: .
j_gene: TRBJ2-3
v_gene: TRBV10-2
CDR3aa: CASSELAGGQDTQYF
CDR3nt: TGCGCCAGCAGTGAGTTAGCGGGAGGGCAAGATACGCAGTATTTT

d_gene: TRBD2
abundance: .
j_gene: TRBJ2-3
v_gene: TRBV9
CDR3aa: CASSVGELAGTDTQYF
CDR3nt: TGTGCCAGCAGCGTAGGTGAACTAGCGGGGACAGATACGCAGTATTTT

d_gene: TRBD2
abundance: .
j_gene: TRBJ2-1
v_gene: TRBV4-1
CDR3aa: CASSQISGTGVQQFF
CDR3nt: TGCGCCAGCAGCCAAATTAGCGGGACCGGGGTCCAGCAGTTCTTC

d_gene: .
abundance: .
j_gene: TRBJ1-2
v_gene: TRBV19
CDR3aa: CASSIVPGPGDGYTF
CDR3nt: TGTGCCAGTAGTATAGTCCCCGGCCCAGGGGATGGCTACACCTTC

d_gene: .
abundance: .
j_gene: TRBJ1-2
v_gene: TRBV29-1
CDR3aa: CSVEGSANYGYTF
CDR3nt: TGCAGCGTTGAAGGTTCAGCTAACTATGGCTACACCTTC

d_gene: .
abundance: .
j_gene: TRBJ2-1
v_gene: TRBV7-8
CDR3aa: CASSKGGAYNEQFF
CDR3nt: TGTGCCAGCAGCAAAGGGGGGGCCTACAATGAGCAGTTCTTC

d_gene: .
abundance: .
j_gene: TRBJ1-2
v_gene: TRBV5-8
CDR3aa: CASGSRVIANYGYTF
CDR3nt: TGTGCCAGCGGAAGCAGGGTTATAGCTAACTATGGCTACACCTTC

d_gene: .
abundance: .
j_gene: TRBJ1-1
v_gene: TRBV2
CDR3aa: CASSRDTPAEAFF
CDR3nt: TGTGCCAGCAGTCGGGACACTCCGGCTGAAGCTTTCTTT

d_gene: TRBD2
abundance: .
j_gene: TRBJ2-3
v_gene: TRBV28
CDR3aa: CASSLRLAAYTQYF
CDR3nt: TGTGCCAGCAGCCTGAGACTAGCCGCTTATACGCAGTATTTT

d_gene: TRBD2
abundance: .
j_gene: TRBJ2-1
v_gene: TRBV5-5
CDR3aa: CASRISGMGNEQFF
CDR3nt: TGTGCCAGCAGAATTAGCGGGATGGGCAATGAGCAGTTCTTC

d_gene: .
abundance: .
j_gene: TRBJ1-5
v_gene: TRBV5-1
CDR3aa: CASSPGEGLGQPQHF
CDR3nt: TGCGCCAGCAGCCCTGGGGAGGGTCTGGGTCAGCCCCAGCATTTT

d_gene: .
abundance: .
j_gene: TRBJ1-3
v_gene: TRBV30
CDR3aa: CAWREGNTIYF
CDR3nt: TGTGCCTGGAGAGAGGGAAACACCATATATTTT

d_gene: .
abundance: .
j_gene: TRBJ2-7
v_gene: TRBV5-1
CDR3aa: CASSFGRGLLYEQYF
CDR3nt: TGCGCTAGCAGCTTCGGAAGGGGCCTCCTATACGAGCAGTACTTC

d_gene: TRBD1
abundance: few
j_gene: TRBJ1-1
v_gene: TRBV5-4
CDR3aa: CASKRTGNEAFF
CDR3nt: TGTGCCAGCAAGAGGACAGGGAATGAAGCTTTCTTT

d_gene: TRBD1
abundance: .
j_gene: TRBJ1-2
v_gene: TRBV27
CDR3aa: CASSRPGQGTNGYTF
CDR3nt: TGTGCCAGCAGTCGACCGGGACAGGGGACAAATGGCTACACCTTC

d_gene: TRBD1
abundance: .
j_gene: TRBJ2-7
v_gene: TRBV5-6
CDR3aa: CASSLVGQGRYEQYF
CDR3nt: TGTGCCAGCAGCTTGGTTGGACAGGGGCGGTACGAGCAGTACTTC

d_gene: .
abundance: .
j_gene: TRBJ2-4
v_gene: TRBV30
CDR3aa: CAWRRGQPGGSKNIQYF
CDR3nt: TGTGCCTGGAGGAGGGGGCAACCGGGGGGGTCCAAAAACATTCAGTACTTC

d_gene: .
abundance: .
j_gene: TRBJ1-5
v_gene: TRBV28
CDR3aa: CASSSIQGFKEPQHF
CDR3nt: TGTGCCAGCAGTTCGATACAGGGTTTCAAGGAGCCCCAGCATTTT

d_gene: TRBD1
abundance: .
j_gene: TRBJ2-2
v_gene: TRBV5-5
CDR3aa: CASSFGTGTPIRDGELFF
CDR3nt: TGTGCCAGCAGCTTTGGGACAGGGACCCCAATACGTGACGGGGAGCTGTTTTTT

d_gene: TRBD2
abundance: .
j_gene: TRBJ2-1
v_gene: TRBV29-1
CDR3aa: CSVRLAGGPLANEQFF
CDR3nt: TGCAGCGTACGACTAGCGGGAGGGCCGTTGGCAAATGAGCAGTTCTTC

d_gene: .
abundance: .
j_gene: TRBJ2-5
v_gene: TRBV7-2
CDR3aa: CASSLVLVQETQYF
CDR3nt: TGTGCCAGCAGCTTAGTACTGGTGCAAGAGACCCAGTACTTC

d_gene: TRBD2
abundance: once
j_gene: TRBJ2-3
v_gene: TRBV28
CDR3aa: CASSLHLDPATSGTQGAVTQYF
CDR3nt: TGTGCCAGCAGCCTTCATCTGGACCCGGCAACTAGCGGGACTCAAGGGGCGGTTACGCAGTATTTT

d_gene: TRBD1
abundance: .
j_gene: TRBJ2-7
v_gene: TRBV19
CDR3aa: CASSRSGTGSYEQYF
CDR3nt: TGTGCCAGTTCCCGCTCCGGGACAGGGTCCTACGAGCAGTACTTC

d_gene: .
abundance: .
j_gene: TRBJ2-7
v_gene: TRBV7-9
CDR3aa: CASSLEGGDFYEQYF
CDR3nt: TGTGCCAGCAGCTTAGAGGGGGGGGACTTTTACGAGCAGTACTTC

d_gene: .
abundance: .
j_gene: TRBJ2-7
v_gene: TRBV6-1
CDR3aa: CASSDATGSLSYEQYF
CDR3nt: TGTGCCAGCAGTGATGCTACAGGGTCCCTCTCCTACGAGCAGTACTTC

d_gene: .
abundance: .
j_gene: TRBJ2-1
v_gene: TRBV19
CDR3aa: CASSIFGTLNEQFF
CDR3nt: TGTGCCAGTAGTATATTCGGGACATTGAATGAGCAGTTCTTC

d_gene: .
abundance: .
j_gene: TRBJ2-7
v_gene: TRBV7-9
CDR3aa: CASSLDISEQYF
CDR3nt: TGTGCCAGCAGCTTAGACATAAGCGAGCAGTACTTC

d_gene: .
abundance: .
j_gene: TRBJ2-5
v_gene: TRBV5-1
CDR3aa: CASSLASEAPQETQYF
CDR3nt: TGCGCCAGCAGCCTGGCTAGCGAGGCCCCCCAAGAGACCCAGTACTTC

d_gene: .
abundance: .
j_gene: TRBJ2-7
v_gene: TRBV7-2
CDR3aa: CATRPKGLLLYEQYF
CDR3nt: TGTGCCACCAGACCTAAAGGACTTTTGCTCTACGAGCAGTACTTC

d_gene: .
abundance: .
j_gene: TRBJ1-1
v_gene: TRBV18
CDR3aa: CASSPYQRTEAFF
CDR3nt: TGTGCCAGCTCACCATATCAGAGGACTGAAGCTTTCTTT

d_gene: .
abundance: .
j_gene: TRBJ1-2
v_gene: TRBV2
CDR3aa: CASDAGVSYGYTF
CDR3nt: TGTGCCAGCGACGCAGGGGTCAGCTATGGCTACACCTTC

d_gene: .
abundance: .
j_gene: TRBJ2-4
v_gene: TRBV25-1
CDR3aa: CASSGQGLSKNIQYF
CDR3nt: TGTGCCAGCAGTGGACAAGGACTTTCAAAAAACATTCAGTACTTC